This TCR beta chain was profiled in a study of blood T cell repertoires in COVID-19. On the study more broadly: Samples came from the United States, Italy and Spain, spanning acute and convalescent COVID-19. Sources were T cells, B-cell-depleted T cells, or PBMCs; the material itself was cDNA or gDNA.

TCRdb's copy holds only in-frame clones and misses some; the assay was immunoSEQ multiplex PCR. The sample consists of under 95,000 clones, roughly 88% of them appearing once. This CDR3 comprises 16 residues. V lost 0 bases and J lost 5, with 16 bases in between. CDR1 is SGHVS and CDR2 is FNYEAQ in the germline V gene. The genes are TRBV7-6 and TRBJ1-1, with a weak D call TRBD1 (6 bases). The specimen sequenced was peripheral blood. This sequence originates from a human donor in a cohort sampled during active COVID-19. The CDR3 loop reads CASSLAPSTGETEAFF. The CDR3 bases are TGTGCCAGCAGCTTAGCTCCCTCGACAGGTGAAACTGAAGCTTTCTTT.